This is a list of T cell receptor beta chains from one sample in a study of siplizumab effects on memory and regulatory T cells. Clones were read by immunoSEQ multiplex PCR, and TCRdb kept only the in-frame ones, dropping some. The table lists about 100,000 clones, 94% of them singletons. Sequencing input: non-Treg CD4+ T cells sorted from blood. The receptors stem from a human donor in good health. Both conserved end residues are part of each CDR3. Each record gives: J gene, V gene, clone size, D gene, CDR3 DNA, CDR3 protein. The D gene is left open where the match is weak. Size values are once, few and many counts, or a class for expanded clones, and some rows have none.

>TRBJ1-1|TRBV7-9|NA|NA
TGTGCCAGCAGCCCAACAATGGGGGGGCGCAACACTGAAGCTTTCTTT
CASSPTMGGRNTEAFF
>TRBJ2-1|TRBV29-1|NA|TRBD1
TGCAGCGCGAGACAGGGTAGCAATGAGCAGTTCTTC
CSARQGSNEQFF
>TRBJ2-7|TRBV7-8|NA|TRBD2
TGTGCCAGCAGCTTGTTAGCGGGAGATATCTACGAGCAGTACTTC
CASSLLAGDIYEQYF
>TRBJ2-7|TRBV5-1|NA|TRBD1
TGCGCCAGCAGCCCGATGACAGGGGGAGACTACGAGCAGTACTTC
CASSPMTGGDYEQYF
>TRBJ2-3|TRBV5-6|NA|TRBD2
TGTGCCAGCAGCTTGGGCGGTAGCGGGGGCACAGATACGCAGTATTTT
CASSLGGSGGTDTQYF
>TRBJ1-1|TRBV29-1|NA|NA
TGCAGCGTTGGGAGCGGGGGTAAAGGGGCTGAAGCTTTCTTT
CSVGSGGKGAEAFF
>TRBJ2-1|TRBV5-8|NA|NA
TGTGTCAGCAGCTCACTACGAGCCAATGAGCAGTTCTTC
CVSSSLRANEQFF
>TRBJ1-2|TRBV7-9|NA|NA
TGTGCCAGCAGCTTAGGGTCCGGGGAGTGGTATGGCTACACCTTC
CASSLGSGEWYGYTF
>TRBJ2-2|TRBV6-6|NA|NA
TGTGCCAGCAGTCACCGAGTGGGGAACACCGGGGAGCTGTTTTTT
CASSHRVGNTGELFF
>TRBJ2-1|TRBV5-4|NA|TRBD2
TGTGCCAGCAGCTTGGGGGGAGGGACCTACAATGAGCAGTTCTTC
CASSLGGGTYNEQFF
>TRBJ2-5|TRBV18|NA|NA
TGTGCCAGCTCACCACCGGGACCAGGGGAGACCCAGTACTTC
CASSPPGPGETQYF
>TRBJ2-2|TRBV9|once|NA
TGTGCCAGCAGCGTAGGCCCCGGACAAGCGAACACCGGGGAGCTGTTTTTT
CASSVGPGQANTGELFF
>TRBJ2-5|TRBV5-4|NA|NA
TGTGCCAGCAGCTTGGTTAGGGGAGAGACCCAGTACTTC
CASSLVRGETQYF
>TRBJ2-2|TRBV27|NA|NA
TGTGCCAGCAGTTCCGCCCGACCCGCGACAGGCATCGGGGAGCTGTTTTTT
CASSSARPATGIGELFF
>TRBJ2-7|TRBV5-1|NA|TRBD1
TGCGCCAGCACGCCGGGACAGAGCTCCTACGAGCAGTACTTC
CASTPGQSSYEQYF
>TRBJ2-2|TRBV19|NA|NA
TGTGCCAGTCGGAGGTTGGCGAGCACCGGGGAGCTGTTTTTT
CASRRLASTGELFF
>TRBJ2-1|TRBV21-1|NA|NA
TGTGCCAGCAGCCACCGGGACAACAATGAGCAGTTCTTC
CASSHRDNNEQFF
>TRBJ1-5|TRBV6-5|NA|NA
TGTGCCAGCAGGAAGAATAGCAATCAGCCCCAGCATTTT
CASRKNSNQPQHF